The T cell receptor beta chain under discussion was sequenced for a study of metastatic and nonmetastatic thyroid tumors. TCRdb reprocessed the PCR reads using MiXCR. The table lists about 56,000 clones, 25% to 30% of them singletons. Until they underwent thyroid surgery, no patient had received any treatment. The germline gives CDR1 MNHEY, CDR2 SVGEGT. Trimming removed 4 bases at V and 1 base at J, with 7 bases between. This CDR3 is 13 amino acids long. This clonotype was sampled from a female donor with papillary thyroid cancer or a benign thyroid nodule (not recorded which). Some clones in this sample may be carry-over from other donors' samples. V is TRBV6-2 or TRBV6-3 and J is TRBJ1-1; D remains unclear. The source material was blood. As DNA, the CDR3 is TGTGCCAGCAGTTCGACGGAGAACACTGAAGCTTTCTTT. This encodes CASSSTENTEAFF.